These 10 T cell receptor beta chains were sequenced from one sample in a study of blood T cell repertoires in COVID-19. Measured with immunoSEQ multiplex PCR; TCRdb has only the in-frame clones, and not every one. The sample holds 150,000 or so clones; roughly four fifths are singletons and the top ten take 13% to 15%. The source material was peripheral blood. These receptors all come from a human donor with acute or convalescent COVID-19. The donor label of this sample is uncertain.

The gene calls are TRBV5-1 and TRBJ2-2; TRBD1 matches 8 bases. The V segment lost 3 bases and the J segment 3 bases; nucleotides outside the gene matches: 1. This CDR3 contains 14 residues. The germline V gene encodes CDR1 SGHRS and CDR2 YFSETQ. The CDR3: CASSSTGDTGELFF. The CDR3 DNA reads TGCGCCAGCAGCTCGACAGGGGACACCGGGGAGCTGTTTTTT.

The chain links TRBV30 to TRBJ1-4, with 7 bases aligning to TRBD1. With 2 bases clipped from V and 3 bases from J, the junction kept 3 bases outside the gene matches. The V gene's germline CDR1 is GTSNPN and CDR2 SVGIG (reference sequence). CDR3 length: 14 residues. The CDR3 sequence: CAWSPGTANEKLFF. The DNA for the CDR3 is TGTGCCTGGAGTCCCGGGACAGCTAATGAAAAACTGTTTTTT.

The rearrangement joins TRBV14 to TRBJ1-2; D uncertain. The germline V gene encodes CDR1 SGHDN and CDR2 FVKESK. With 0 bases removed from V and 1 base from J, the gap between germline ends came to 9 bases. This CDR3 is 15 amino acids long. The CDR3 bases are TGTGCCAGCAGCCAAGATCAACTTAATAACTATGGCTACACCTTC. Protein sequence: CASSQDQLNNYGYTF.

The chain carries TRBV5-6 and TRBJ2-1; TRBD1 aligns across 12 bases. The CDR3 has 14 residues. Unmatched junction bases numbered 5, after V lost 4 bases and J lost 9 bases. Germline lookup yields CDR1 SGHDT and CDR2 YYEEEE. CDR3 in DNA: TGTGCCAGCAGCCCTGGGACAGGGGGCACTGAGCAGTTCTTC. Translation gives CASSPGTGGTEQFF.

This sequence joins TRBV7-6 and TRBJ1-6; D unclear. Germline assignment: CDR1 SGHVS and CDR2 FNYEAQ. The V and J ends lost 1 base and 7 bases respectively, with 5 bases between them. The CDR3 covers 13 residues. CDR3 coding DNA: TGTGCCAGCAGCTTAGGAGGGAATTCACCCCTCCACTTT. Translating gives CASSLGGNSPLHF.

This clone was detected once. The gene calls are TRBV25-1 and TRBJ1-1; tentatively, D is TRBD1 (5 bases). V shed 6 bases and J shed 3 bases, with 14 bases lying between them. Germline CDR1 reads MGHDK; CDR2 reads SYGVNS. This CDR3 is 14 amino acids long. CDR3 sequence (DNA): TGTGCCAGCAGGGGAAGTGGAGGGGACACTGAAGCTTTCTTT. It codes for CASRGSGGDTEAFF. Filled out from reference TRBV25-1 and TRBJ1-1, the complete variable domain reads EADIYQTPRYLVIGTGKKITLECSQTMGHDKMYWYQQDPGMELHLIHYSYGVNSTEKGDLSSESTVSRIRTEHFPLTLESARPSHTSQYLCASRGSGGDTEAFFGQGTRLTVV.

The rearrangement joins TRBV7-2 to TRBJ1-2; 8 bases match TRBD1. The V segment lost 2 bases and the J segment 4 bases; nucleotides outside the gene matches: 12. CDR3 length: 17 amino acids. Germline assignment: CDR1 SGHTA and CDR2 FQGNSA. The CDR3 is CASSLRQGSRYLYGYTF. For the CDR3, the DNA is TGTGCCAGCAGCTTAAGACAGGGGTCGCGTTACCTCTATGGCTACACCTTC.

The chain carries TRBV25-1 and TRBJ1-3; 8 bases are a match to TRBD1. The CDR3 contains 17 residues. The V gene end was trimmed by 2 bases and the J gene end by 8 bases; junction bases not matched to a gene: 14. CDR1 is MGHDK and CDR2 is SYGVNS in the germline V gene. The DNA for the CDR3 is TGTGCCAGCAGTGAAGGACTTTTTTGGACAGGGAGAGACACCATATATTTT. Its protein product is CASSEGLFWTGRDTIYF.

This clone was detected once. J is TRBJ2-3 and V is TRBV4-2, with 7 positions matching TRBD2. The junction had 6 bases not matched to a gene; V was cut back by 1 base and J by 2 bases. The CDR3 loop spans 16 amino acids. Germline CDR1 reads LGHNA; CDR2 reads YNFKEQ. The CDR3 is CASSQVQRGDTDTQYF. The CDR3 coding sequence is TGTGCCAGCAGCCAAGTCCAGCGGGGCGACACAGATACGCAGTATTTT.

The chain carries TRBV11-2 and TRBJ1-6, with D unresolved. CDR3 length equals 16 residues. The germline gives CDR1 SGHAT, CDR2 FQNNGV. V was shortened by 4 bases and J by 6 bases, with 16 bases between the two germline ends. CDR3 residues: CASSSSQNRLNSPLHF. The CDR3 DNA reads as TGTGCCAGCAGCTCAAGCCAAAACCGACTTAATTCACCCCTCCACTTT.